This entry features one T cell receptor beta chain sequence. No cognate antigen has been identified for it. No per-base quality is available; no much larger clone lies one base away. Here V drops 5 bases and J drops 5 bases, and the junction holds 5 bases not matched to any gene. CDR1 and CDR2 (MNHEY, SMNVEV) derive from the germline V gene (reference sequence). The CDR3 holds 14 amino acids from the cysteine to the phenylalanine. The kept DNA is CDR3 alone, 42 bases in frame from the first base. Collaborating institutions collected whole blood in K2EDTA tubes following their own protocols. Collaborator samples were shipped for TCRbeta analysis as frozen whole blood, isolated PBMCs, or DNA extracted from either sample type. The data belong to a study of blood T cell repertoires in COVID-19 (dated by TCRdb to the early 2020s). Context from the whole study: Collaborator samples came from the United States, Italy and Spain and covered acute and convalescent phases of COVID-19. The prospective study material was composed of cDNA or gDNA derived from T cells, B-cell-depleted T cells, or PBMCs. Deeply sampled blood TCRbeta repertoires from subjects exposed to, actively infected with, or recovered from COVID-19 were included in the dataset. The repertoires were released in a freely available public database intended as a resource for research on the immune response to SARS-CoV-2. The samples were drawn from two sources: the first 160 participants of the ongoing ImmuneRACE study, and over 1,000 subjects contributed by 6 global collaborators. Sample metadata almost always included a de-identified subject ID, COVID-19 status, age in years and sex. Where HLA class I and class II types were available, the types were taken from metadata supplied by the sample provider, not from assay-based typing. Overall study results and their limits: Clinical and demographic metadata were provided uncurated, with the amount varying by source and participant.

The immunoSEQ Assay, a bias-controlled multiplex PCR, was used to amplify TCRbeta CDR3 regions from genomic DNA. Regarding the original processing steps: The number of nucleated cells in each sample was estimated from the amplification of reference gene primers within the assay. To quantify the absolute abundance of each unique TCRbeta CDR3 rearrangement, sequence reads were collapsed and filtered. For each sample, productive Simpson clonality was calculated by taking the square root of Simpson's diversity index across productive rearrangements. Entries here come from immuneACCESS through TCRdb and include only in-frame sequences with V and J called. Some clones fail to appear in such tables; in the studies checked, an unresolved V gene covers under half of the shortfall, and the cause of the remainder is unknown. V and J calls and clone size are copied from that table; D and trimming were computed from the DNA. For this sample there are around 68,000 clones; 85% appear just once. The ten biggest clones cover around 3% of the sample.

Sequencing was carried out using peripheral blood. The sequence came from a man at least 80 years old with acute or convalescent COVID-19. The rearranged chain carries TRBV27 and TRBJ1-1; 10 nucleotides in the junction match TRBD1. The DNA reads TGTGCCAGCAGTACCTGGACAGGGGGAACTGAAGCTTTCTTT. It encodes CASSTWTGGTEAFF.